This passage covers 4 T cell receptor beta chains from one sample sequenced in a study of vaccination effects on CD4 cells after COVID-19. Sequencing was performed with immunoSEQ multiplex PCR; in TCRdb, only in-frame clones are kept and a portion is missing. The repertoire holds tens of thousands of clones, with around 70% as singletons. Viral peptide pool expansion of antigen-specific CD4+ T cells preceded sequencing in the ViraFEST assay. Investigators separated out CD4+ T cells once more than nine days of culture had passed. According to the study, vaccine recipients showed no prior SARS-CoV-2 infection and negative nucleocapsid antibodies. Their target antigens are unknown. Here the sequenced sample was CD4+ T cells from PBMCs cultured with HCoV-OC43 spike peptides, taken before COVID-19 vaccination. Noted subset: HCoV-OC43 spike overlapping peptide pool stimulation. The source of these receptors is a human donor who received a COVID-19 vaccine.

The chain is built from TRBV2 and TRBJ2-1; no reliable D call. The CDR3 runs 12 residues. V dropped 6 bases and J dropped 8 bases, with 11 bases sitting between them. From germline, CDR1 is SNHLY and CDR2 FYNNEI. The CDR3 is CASRVKGYEQFF. In DNA form, the CDR3 reads TGTGCCAGCAGGGTTAAAGGCTATGAGCAGTTCTTC.

This clone has more than one count but fewer than ten. CDR3: CATSPKRESSYNEQFF. As DNA, the CDR3 is TGTGCCACCAGCCCCAAGCGGGAGAGCTCCTACAATGAGCAGTTCTTC. The rearrangement joins TRBV24-1 to TRBJ2-1; 8 bases match TRBD2. V lost 7 bases to trimming and J lost 0 bases; unmatched junction nucleotides: 7. Germline CDR1 and CDR2: KGHDR and SFDVKD. This CDR3 comprises 16 residues.

The chain has TRBV5-6 and TRBJ2-3; perhaps D is TRBD1 or TRBD2 (6 bases each). Germline V CDR1 and CDR2: SGHDT, YYEEEE. The germline V and J ends were trimmed by 3 bases and 1 base, with 21 bases remaining between them. The CDR3 consists of 18 residues. Written as DNA, the CDR3 is TGTGCCAGCAGCTCGGTTCTCCAAAGGGGGGCCCGCACAGATACGCAGTATTTT. As protein: CASSSVLQRGARTDTQYF.

This clone came up a few times. The rearrangement joins TRBV2 to TRBJ1-6; no clear D. Trimming pared 5 bases from V and 7 bases from J, leaving 15 bases between. Looked up from germline, CDR1 is SNHLY and CDR2 is FYNNEI. The CDR3 spans 15 residues. The chain's CDR3 is CASSREGRMNSPLHF. The CDR3 nucleotides read TGTGCCAGCAGTCGTGAAGGACGGATGAATTCACCCCTCCACTTT. Together with reference TRBV2 and TRBJ1-6, the CDR3 gives the full variable domain: EPEVTQTPSHQVTQMGQEVILRCVPISNHLYFYWYRQILGQKVEFLVSFYNNEISEKSEIFDDQFSVERPDGSNFTLKIRSTKLEDSAMYFCASSREGRMNSPLHFGNGTRLTVT.